The source of this T cell receptor (beta chain) is a study of shared clonotypes between healthy human individuals. Authors' analysis steps: Owing to the provision of junction-only sequences devoid of quality scores by immunoSEQ, filtering differed. Libraries were prepared by immunoSEQ multiplex PCR; TCRdb keeps only in-frame clonotypes and omits some of them. V and J calls and clone size come straight from that table; D and trimming were deduced from the DNA. The sample has 950,000 to 1,100,000 clones, about 75% seen once. Overall study results and limits: In general, naive subsets displayed greater estimated richness than memory subsets did.

This CDR3 region has 13 residues. Trimming took off 6 bases at V and 1 base at J, with 10 bases between the two ends. Germline CDR1 reads SGHRS; CDR2 reads YFSETQ. Every donor, a Caucasian adult, lived in Nashville, Tennessee. CD4+ cell separation produced CD45RA+ naive and CD45RA-negative memory subsets. Of note for this clone: Its specificity is unknown.

The clonotype comes from a man aged 18 to 29 in good health. The specimen was memory CD4+ T cells sorted from blood. Indicated subset: CD45RA-negative fraction. The gene calls are TRBV5-1 and TRBJ1-1; D is perhaps TRBD1 (6 bases). As DNA, the CDR3 is TGCGCCAGCAAACAGGGCGGGAACACTGAAGCTTTCTTT. It encodes CASKQGGNTEAFF.